The clone carrying this T cell receptor (beta chain) was counted only a few times. TCRdb re-analysed the 5' RACE reads in MiXCR, keeping a single row per CDR3 protein. The profile shows tens of thousands of distinct CDR3 sequences, roughly 12% of them singletons. These data are taken from a study of early T cells in non-severe SARS-CoV-2 infection. Trimming took 7 bases from V and 1 from J; bases not matched to a gene: 2. The CDR3 runs to 16 residues. The V call is TRBV12-3 or TRBV12-4, the J call TRBJ2-2; 14 bases are shared with TRBD2. Specimen: whole blood. This receptor was taken from an adult who was a healthcare worker with PCR-confirmed SARS-CoV-2 infection or an uninfected control (not recorded which). The CDR3 DNA reads TGTGCCAGCACGGGACTAGCGGGGGAGAACACCGGGGAGCTGTTTTTT. It is translated as CASTGLAGENTGELFF.